This T cell receptor beta chain emerged from a study of blood T cell repertoires in COVID-19 (TCRdb year 2020). Broadly, across the study: Collaborator samples came from the United States, Italy and Spain and covered acute and convalescent phases of COVID-19. The prospective study material was composed of cDNA or gDNA derived from T cells, B-cell-depleted T cells, or PBMCs. Subjects who had been exposed to COVID-19, were actively infected with it, or had recovered from it provided the deeply sampled blood TCRbeta repertoires that made up the dataset. The repertoires were released in a freely available public database meant as a resource for research on the immune response to SARS-CoV-2. The samples were drawn from the first 160 participants of the ongoing ImmuneRACE study and from 1,254 subjects provided by 6 global collaborators. Nearly every sample came with metadata listing a de-identified subject ID, COVID-19 status, age in years and sex. HLA class I and class II types, where available, came from metadata supplied by the sample provider rather than from assay-based typing. General study outcomes and caveats: Clinical and demographic metadata were provided uncurated, with the amount varying by source and participant.

A note on this clone: It lacks a known antigen. One base away there is no much larger clone; base qualities are not given.

TCRbeta CDR3 regions were amplified from genomic DNA using the immunoSEQ Assay, a bias-controlled multiplex PCR. The published analysis was carried out like this. The number of nucleated cells in each sample was estimated by amplification of reference gene primers within the assay. Sequence reads were collapsed and filtered to measure the absolute abundance of every unique TCRbeta CDR3 rearrangement. Productive Simpson clonality was computed per sample as the square root of Simpson's diversity index over productive rearrangements. TCRdb stores this immuneACCESS table with in-frame sequences only. Part of the clones is absent; in the studies checked, under half of the shortfall reflects unresolved V genes, and no reason is known for the rest. V, J and clone size were drawn from that table, and D and trimming were deduced from the DNA. This sample gives about 83,000 clones in total; around 84% of them show up just once. About 24% of the sample belongs to the ten largest clones.

CDR1 and CDR2 were assigned from the germline V gene (reference sequence) as LNHDA and SQIVND. Including cysteine and phenylalanine, the CDR3 has 17 amino acids. The entry retains the CDR3 DNA only, 51 bases that are in frame from base 1. From V the trimming removes 1 base and from J it removes 6 bases, while the gene matches leave 9 bases of the junction unaccounted for. Collaborating institutions collected whole blood in K2EDTA tubes following their own protocols. For TCRbeta analysis, collaborators shipped samples as frozen whole blood, isolated PBMCs, or DNA extracted from either of those sample types.

The sequenced material came from peripheral blood. Rearrangement joined TRBV19 to TRBJ2-5; 12 nucleotides in the junction match TRBD2. The clonotype comes from a woman older than 75 in a cohort sampled during active or convalescent COVID-19. The base sequence is TGTGCCAGTAGTATAGTAGGGCTAGCGGGAGGGCAACAGACCCAGTACTTC. Its amino acids are CASSIVGLAGGQQTQYF. Here the CDR3 is joined to the reference TRBV19 and TRBJ2-5 genes, and the full variable domain is: DGGITQSPKYLFRKEGQNVTLSCEQNLNHDAMYWYRQDPGQGLRLIYYSQIVNDFQKGDIAEGYSVSREKKESFPLTVTSAQKNPTAFYLCASSIVGLAGGQQTQYFGPGTRLLVL.